The clone carrying this T cell receptor (beta chain) was counted ten times or more. Its antigen is unknown. The sample is drawn from a study of Graves' ophthalmopathy and Graves' hyperthyroidism. Study observations and caveats: Also, most clonotypes expanded in the thyroid above 0.001 frequency appeared in blood.

Scientists amplified the TCR beta CDR3 regions from RNA transcripts. After a first-round RT-PCR with HTBI primers, a second-round multiplex PCR was run. MiXCR, run by TCRdb on the multiplex PCR reads, gives a single entry per CDR3 protein. The table lists approximately 1.2 million distinct CDR3 sequences, about 36% of them singletons. Germline assignment: CDR1 ENHRY and CDR2 SYGVKD. The CDR3 contains 18 residues. V gave up 0 bases and J gave up 2 bases, with 20 bases separating them. This chain joins TRBV10-3 and TRBJ2-7, with D perhaps matching TRBD1 (5 bases). Material: peripheral blood or thyroid tissue (not recorded which). This TCR was recovered from an adult man with Graves' hyperthyroidism. This CDR3 is CAISESKGVGRGPYEQYF. DNA of the CDR3: TGTGCCATCAGTGAGTCGAAAGGGGTCGGAAGGGGCCCCTACGAGCAGTACTTC.